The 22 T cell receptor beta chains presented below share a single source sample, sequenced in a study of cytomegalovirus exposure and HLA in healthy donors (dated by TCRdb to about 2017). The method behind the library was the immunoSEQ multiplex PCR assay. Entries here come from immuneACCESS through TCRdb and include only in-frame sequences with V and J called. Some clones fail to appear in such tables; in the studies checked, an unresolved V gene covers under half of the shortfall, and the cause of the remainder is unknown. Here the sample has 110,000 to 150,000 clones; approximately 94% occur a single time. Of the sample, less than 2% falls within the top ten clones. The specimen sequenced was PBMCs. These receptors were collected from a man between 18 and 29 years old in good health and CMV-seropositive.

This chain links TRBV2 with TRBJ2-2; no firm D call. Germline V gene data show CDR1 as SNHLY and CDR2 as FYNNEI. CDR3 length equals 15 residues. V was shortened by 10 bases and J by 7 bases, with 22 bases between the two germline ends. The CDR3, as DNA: TGTGCCACTGGCCCAGGCCCCCAGGCAGGCGGGGAGCTGTTTTTT. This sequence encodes CATGPGPQAGGELFF.

The DNA of the CDR3 is TGTGCCAGCAGCAAAGCGACGACTAGCGGGGACGAGCAGTACTTC. It specifies CASSKATTSGDEQYF. The chain carries TRBV21-1 and TRBJ2-7; the table calls TRBD2, which could not be checked here. TRBV21-1 is marked as a pseudogene. The CDR3 sequence is 15 residues long.

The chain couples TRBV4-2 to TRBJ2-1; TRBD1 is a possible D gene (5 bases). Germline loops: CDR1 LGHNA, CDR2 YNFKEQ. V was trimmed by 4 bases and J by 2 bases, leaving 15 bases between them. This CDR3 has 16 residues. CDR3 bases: TGTGCCAGCAGCCCACCCCGGGCAGGGCCCTACAATGAGCAGTTCTTC. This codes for CASSPPRAGPYNEQFF.

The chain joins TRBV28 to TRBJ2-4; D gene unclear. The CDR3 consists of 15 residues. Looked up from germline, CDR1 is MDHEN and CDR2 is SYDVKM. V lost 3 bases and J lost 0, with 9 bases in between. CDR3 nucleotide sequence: TGTGCCAGCAGTTTCGGGTCCGTAGCCAAAAACATTCAGTACTTC. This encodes CASSFGSVAKNIQYF.

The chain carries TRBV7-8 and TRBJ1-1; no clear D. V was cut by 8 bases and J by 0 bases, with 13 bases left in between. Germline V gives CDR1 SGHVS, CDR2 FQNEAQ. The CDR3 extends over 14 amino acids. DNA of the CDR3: TGTGCCAGCTTTCTTACCCGGTTGAACACTGAAGCTTTCTTT. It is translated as CASFLTRLNTEAFF. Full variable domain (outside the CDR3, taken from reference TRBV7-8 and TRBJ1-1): GAGVSQSPRYKVAKRGQDVALRCDPISGHVSLFWYQQALGQGPEFLTYFQNEAQLDKSGLPSDRFFAERPEGSVSTLKIQRTQQEDSAVYLCASFLTRLNTEAFFGQGTRLTVV.

CDR3 DNA: TGTGCCAGCAGCTTAGGGACAGGGTACGAGCAGTACTTC. It is translated as CASSLGTGYEQYF. The chain links TRBV7-6 to TRBJ2-7; TRBD1 agrees at 8 bases. Germline lookup yields CDR1 SGHVS and CDR2 FNYEAQ. The CDR3 sequence is 13 residues long. J lost 4 bases, V lost 1 base, and 0 bases had no gene match.

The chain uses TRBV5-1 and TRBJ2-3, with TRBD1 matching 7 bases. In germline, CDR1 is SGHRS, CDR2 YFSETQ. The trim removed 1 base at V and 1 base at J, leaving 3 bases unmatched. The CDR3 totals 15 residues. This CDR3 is CASSLRDSRTDTQYF. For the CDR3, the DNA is TGCGCCAGCAGCTTGCGGGACAGCCGCACAGATACGCAGTATTTT. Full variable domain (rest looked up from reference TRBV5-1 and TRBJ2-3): KAGVTQTPRYLIKTRGQQVTLSCSPISGHRSVSWYQQTPGQGLQFLFEYFSETQRNKGNFPGRFSGRQFSNSRSEMNVSTLELGDSALYLCASSLRDSRTDTQYFGPGTRLTVL.

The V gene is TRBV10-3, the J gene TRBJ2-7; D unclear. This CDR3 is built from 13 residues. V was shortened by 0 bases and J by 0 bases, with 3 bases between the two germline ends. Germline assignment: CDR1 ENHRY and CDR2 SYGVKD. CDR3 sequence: CAISESLSYEQYF. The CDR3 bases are TGTGCCATCAGTGAGTCCCTCTCCTACGAGCAGTACTTC.

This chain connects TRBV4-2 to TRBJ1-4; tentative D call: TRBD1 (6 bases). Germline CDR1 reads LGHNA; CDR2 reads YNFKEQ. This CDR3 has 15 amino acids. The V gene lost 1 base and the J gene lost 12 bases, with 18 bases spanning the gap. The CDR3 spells CASSQAGTTVEELFF. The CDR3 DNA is TGTGCCAGCAGCCAAGCCGGGACAACGGTTGAGGAACTGTTTTTT.

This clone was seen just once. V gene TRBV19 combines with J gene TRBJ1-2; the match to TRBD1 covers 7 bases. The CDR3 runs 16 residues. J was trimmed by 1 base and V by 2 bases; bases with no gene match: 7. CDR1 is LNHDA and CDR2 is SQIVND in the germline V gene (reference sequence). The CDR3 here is CASSIFRDSLNYGYTF. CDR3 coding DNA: TGTGCCAGTAGTATATTCCGGGACAGCCTTAACTATGGCTACACCTTC.

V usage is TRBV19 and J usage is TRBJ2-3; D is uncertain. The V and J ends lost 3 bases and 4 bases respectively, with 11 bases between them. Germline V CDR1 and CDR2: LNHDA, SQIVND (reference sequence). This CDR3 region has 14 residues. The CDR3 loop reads CASSILTRPDTQYF. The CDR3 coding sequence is TGTGCCAGTAGTATCCTTACTCGTCCAGATACGCAGTATTTT.

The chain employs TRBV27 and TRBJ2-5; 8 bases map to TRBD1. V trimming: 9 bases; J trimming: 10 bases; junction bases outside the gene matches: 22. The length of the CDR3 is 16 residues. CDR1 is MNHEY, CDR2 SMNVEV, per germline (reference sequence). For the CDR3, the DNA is TGTGCCAGAAACAACAACCCAGGGGGCCTGGGGGTCGGCCAGTACTTC. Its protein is CARNNNPGGLGVGQYF.

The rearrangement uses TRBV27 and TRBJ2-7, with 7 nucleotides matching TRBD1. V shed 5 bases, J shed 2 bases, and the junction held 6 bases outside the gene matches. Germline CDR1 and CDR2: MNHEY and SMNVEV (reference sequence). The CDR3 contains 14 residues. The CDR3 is CASSPGQGAYEQYF. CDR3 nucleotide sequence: TGTGCCAGCAGTCCCGGGCAGGGGGCCTACGAGCAGTACTTC.

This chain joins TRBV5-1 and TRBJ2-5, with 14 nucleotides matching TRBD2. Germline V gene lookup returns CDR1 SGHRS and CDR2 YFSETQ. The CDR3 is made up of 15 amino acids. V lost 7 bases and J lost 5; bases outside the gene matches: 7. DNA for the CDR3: TGCGCCAGCGGACTAGCGGGAGGCCAGGGGGAGACCCAGTACTTC. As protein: CASGLAGGQGETQYF.

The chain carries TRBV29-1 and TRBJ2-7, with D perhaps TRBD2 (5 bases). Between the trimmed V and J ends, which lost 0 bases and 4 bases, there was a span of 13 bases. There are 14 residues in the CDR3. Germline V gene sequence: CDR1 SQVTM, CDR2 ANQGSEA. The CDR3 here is CSVEDSSGGYEQYF. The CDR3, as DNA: TGCAGCGTTGAAGATTCATCTGGCGGGTACGAGCAGTACTTC.

For the CDR3, the DNA is TGTGCCTGGATCATAGGGGCGAACACTGAAGCTTTCTTT. This translates into CAWIIGANTEAFF. The V gene is TRBV30, the J gene TRBJ1-1; the D gene is possibly TRBD1 (5 bases). This CDR3 has 13 residues. Germline V gives CDR1 GTSNPN, CDR2 SVGIG (reference sequence). V lost 4 bases, J lost 1 base, and 10 bases lay in between.

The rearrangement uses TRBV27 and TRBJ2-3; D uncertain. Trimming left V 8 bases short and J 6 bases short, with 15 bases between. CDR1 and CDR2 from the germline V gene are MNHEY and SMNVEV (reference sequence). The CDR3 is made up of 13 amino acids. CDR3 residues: CASSIRGRDTQYF. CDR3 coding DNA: TGTGCCAGCTCTATCCGCGGTCGGGATACGCAGTATTTT.

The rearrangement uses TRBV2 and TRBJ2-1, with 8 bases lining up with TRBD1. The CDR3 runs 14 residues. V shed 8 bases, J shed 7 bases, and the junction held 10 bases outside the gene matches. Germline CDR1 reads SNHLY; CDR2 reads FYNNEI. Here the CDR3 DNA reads TGTGCCAGCTCTGGACAGGGAAGGCTAAATGAGCAGTTCTTC. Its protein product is CASSGQGRLNEQFF. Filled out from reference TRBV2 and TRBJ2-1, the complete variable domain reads EPEVTQTPSHQVTQMGQEVILRCVPISNHLYFYWYRQILGQKVEFLVSFYNNEISEKSEIFDDQFSVERPDGSNFTLKIRSTKLEDSAMYFCASSGQGRLNEQFFGPGTRLTVL.

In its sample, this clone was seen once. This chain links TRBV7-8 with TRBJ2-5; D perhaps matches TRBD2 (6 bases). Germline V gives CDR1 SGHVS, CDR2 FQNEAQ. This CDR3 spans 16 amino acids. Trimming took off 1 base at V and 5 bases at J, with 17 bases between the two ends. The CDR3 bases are TGTGCCAGCAGCTTAGTGGGACTTACGACCGGGGAGACCCAGTACTTC. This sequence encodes CASSLVGLTTGETQYF. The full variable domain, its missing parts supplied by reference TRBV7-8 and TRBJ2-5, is GAGVSQSPRYKVAKRGQDVALRCDPISGHVSLFWYQQALGQGPEFLTYFQNEAQLDKSGLPSDRFFAERPEGSVSTLKIQRTQQEDSAVYLCASSLVGLTTGETQYFGPGTRLLVL.

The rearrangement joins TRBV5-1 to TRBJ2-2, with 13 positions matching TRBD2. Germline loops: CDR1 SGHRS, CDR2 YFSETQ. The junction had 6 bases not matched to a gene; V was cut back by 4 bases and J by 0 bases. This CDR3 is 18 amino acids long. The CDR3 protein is CASSNPGLAGPNTGELFF. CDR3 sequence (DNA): TGCGCCAGCAGCAATCCGGGACTAGCGGGACCGAACACCGGGGAGCTGTTTTTT.

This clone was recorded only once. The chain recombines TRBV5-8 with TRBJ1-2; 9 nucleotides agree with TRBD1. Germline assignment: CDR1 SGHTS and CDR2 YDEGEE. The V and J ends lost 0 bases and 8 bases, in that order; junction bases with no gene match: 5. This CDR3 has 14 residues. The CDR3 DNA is TGTGCCAGCAGCTTGGTGGGACAGGGCGGAGGCTACACCTTC. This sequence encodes CASSLVGQGGGYTF.

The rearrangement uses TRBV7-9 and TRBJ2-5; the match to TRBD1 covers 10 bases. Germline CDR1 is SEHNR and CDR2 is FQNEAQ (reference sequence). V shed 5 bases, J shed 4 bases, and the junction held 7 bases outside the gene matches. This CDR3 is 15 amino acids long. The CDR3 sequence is CASSPRDRGRETQYF. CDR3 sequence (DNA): TGTGCCAGCAGCCCTAGGGACAGGGGAAGAGAGACCCAGTACTTC.